The 26 T cell receptor beta chains presented below share a single source sample, sequenced in a study of cytomegalovirus exposure and HLA in healthy donors. Generated by immunoSEQ multiplex PCR, the TCRdb table keeps only in-frame clones and is missing some. Here the sample spans about 88,000 clones, around 82% being singletons. The specimen was PBMCs. These receptors were collected from a woman younger than 35 in good health and CMV-seropositive.

This rearrangement joins TRBV27 to TRBJ1-2; 8 bases are shared with TRBD1. Unmatched junction bases numbered 10, after V lost 1 base and J lost 3 bases. CDR1 MNHEY and CDR2 SMNVEV come from the germline V gene (reference sequence). This CDR3 is built from 17 residues. The CDR3 DNA sequence: TGTGCCAGCAGTTTATACCAGGGGGCAGGGAAGGACTATGGCTACACCTTC. Its translation: CASSLYQGAGKDYGYTF.

The V call is TRBV18, the J call TRBJ1-3; TRBD1 agrees at 9 bases. CDR1 is KGHSH, CDR2 LQKENI, per germline. V was pared by 2 bases and J by 4 bases, with 9 bases of the junction left unmatched. The CDR3 covers 17 residues. CDR3: CASSPMEQGADGNTIYF. The CDR3 nucleotides are TGTGCCAGCTCACCAATGGAACAGGGGGCTGACGGAAACACCATATATTTT.

The chain carries TRBV6-5 and TRBJ2-4; the match to TRBD2 covers 7 bases. CDR3 length: 15 amino acids. The junction had 1 base not matched to a gene; V was cut back by 2 bases and J by 0 bases. From germline, CDR1 is MNHEY and CDR2 SVGAGI. CDR3 protein: CASSYGGGAKNIQYF. The DNA of the CDR3 is TGTGCCAGCAGTTACGGGGGGGGAGCCAAAAACATTCAGTACTTC.

CDR3 residues: CASSRGQGLTGANVLTF. The DNA of the CDR3 is TGTGCCAGCAGCCGGGGACAGGGGCTCACTGGGGCCAACGTCCTGACTTTC. This rearrangement joins TRBV28 to TRBJ2-6, with 10 bases matching TRBD1. Germline-derived CDR1 and CDR2 are MDHEN and SYDVKM. The ends lost 6 bases at V and 2 bases at J; junction bases unmatched: 7. The CDR3 has 17 amino acids.

The chain uses TRBV28 and TRBJ2-7; 9 positions agree with TRBD1. Germline CDR1 MDHEN, CDR2 SYDVKM. Germline trimming cut 5 bases from V and 2 bases from J; bases unmatched to any gene: 13. The CDR3 runs to 17 residues. The CDR3 DNA sequence: TGTGCCAGCAGTATGTCGGGAGTCGGGACAGGGACCTACGAGCAGTACTTC. Amino acid sequence: CASSMSGVGTGTYEQYF.

The gene calls are TRBV6-5 and TRBJ2-7; TRBD1 aligns across 10 bases. V shed 7 bases, J shed 4 bases, and the junction held 4 bases outside the gene matches. The CDR3 loop spans 13 amino acids. Germline CDR1 and CDR2: MNHEY and SVGAGI. CDR3 in amino acids: CASKGQGTYEQYF. The CDR3 DNA sequence: TGTGCCAGCAAGGGACAGGGGACTTACGAGCAGTACTTC.

The chain combines TRBV19 with TRBJ1-4; TRBD1 matches at 10 bases. The CDR3 loop spans 15 amino acids. In germline, CDR1 is LNHDA, CDR2 SQIVND (reference sequence). V shed 4 bases and J 8 bases; nucleotides not matched to a gene: 7. The CDR3 DNA follows: TGTGCCAGTAGTAGGAGACAGGGGGCGAACGAAAAACTGTTTTTT. It is translated as CASSRRQGANEKLFF.

CDR3 bases: TGTGCCAGCAGTTTAAAAGGCGGAAACTATGGCTACACCTTC. Translation: CASSLKGGNYGYTF. The chain is built from TRBV27 and TRBJ1-2; D call uncertain. CDR1 and CDR2 from the germline V gene are MNHEY and SMNVEV (reference sequence). The CDR3 consists of 14 residues. V shed 2 bases and J shed 2 bases, with 9 bases lying between them.

The CDR3 sequence: CASSQDAGLAGGGEQFF. The DNA of the CDR3 is TGCGCCAGCAGCCAGGATGCCGGGCTAGCGGGGGGGGGTGAGCAGTTCTTC. V usage is TRBV4-1 and J usage is TRBJ2-1, with TRBD2 identical over 12 bases. V trimming: 3 bases; J trimming: 9 bases; junction bases outside the gene matches: 12. Per germline, CDR1 MGHRA and CDR2 YSYEKL. The CDR3 sequence is 17 residues long.

Points on this clone: One end of the junction fails to match germline, which may point to a read error. V usage is TRBV5-1 and J usage is TRBJ1-1, with D possibly being TRBD1 (6 bases). Germline CDR1 reads SGHRS; CDR2 reads YFSETQ. The CDR3 runs 14 residues. CDR3 in amino acids: CASSQAGVNTEAFF. The DNA for the CDR3 is TGCGCCAGCAGTCAGGCAGGGGTGAATACTGAAGCTTTCTTT.

The genes are TRBV19 and TRBJ2-1, with TRBD1 as a possible D gene (5 bases). V shed 5 bases and J shed 0 bases, with 17 bases lying between them. Germline V CDR1 and CDR2: LNHDA, SQIVND (reference sequence). The CDR3 loop spans 17 amino acids. CDR3 protein: CASSSPGHRSSYNEQFF. The CDR3 DNA is TGTGCCAGTAGTTCCCCCGGACACCGGAGCTCCTACAATGAGCAGTTCTTC.

J is TRBJ2-5 and V is TRBV6-5; 7 bases are shared with TRBD1. From germline, CDR1 is MNHEY and CDR2 SVGAGI. The CDR3 extends over 14 amino acids. Trimming took 3 bases from V and 5 from J; bases not matched to a gene: 6. CDR3 amino acids: CASSYSGRGETQYF. Here the CDR3 DNA reads TGTGCCAGCAGTTATTCTGGCAGGGGGGAGACCCAGTACTTC.

This rearrangement joins TRBV5-1 to TRBJ2-7; 9 bases match TRBD2. CDR3 length: 15 residues. CDR1 is SGHRS and CDR2 is YFSETQ in the germline V gene. V was clipped by 3 bases and J by 5 bases; unmatched bases: 9. The CDR3 bases are TGCGCCAGCAGCTCCCCGGCGGGGGGGAGGAACGAGCAGTACTTC. As protein: CASSSPAGGRNEQYF.

This rearrangement joins TRBV19 to TRBJ1-3; D is perhaps TRBD1 (5 bases). Germline values: CDR1 LNHDA, CDR2 SQIVND (reference sequence). Trimming cost V 10 bases and J 7 bases, with 17 bases left between them. This CDR3 spans 13 amino acids. This CDR3 is CATGTGVENTIYF. CDR3 sequence (DNA): TGTGCCACCGGAACGGGGGTCGAGAACACCATATATTTT. The full variable domain, rest sourced from reference TRBV19 and TRBJ1-3, is DGGITQSPKYLFRKEGQNVTLSCEQNLNHDAMYWYRQDPGQGLRLIYYSQIVNDFQKGDIAEGYSVSREKKESFPLTVTSAQKNPTAFYLCATGTGVENTIYFGEGSWLTVV.

This clone was observed once. Here the CDR3 reads CASSLEQGGGYTF. CDR3 nucleotide sequence: TGTGCCAGCAGCTTGGAACAAGGGGGTGGCTACACCTTC. The genes are TRBV5-4 and TRBJ1-2, with D possibly being TRBD1 (6 bases). Between the trimmed V and J ends, which lost 0 bases and 7 bases, there was a span of 10 bases. Germline CDR1 reads SGHNT; CDR2 reads YYREEE (reference sequence). The CDR3 covers 13 residues.

The gene calls are TRBV27 and TRBJ1-5; TRBD1 matches at 7 bases. Germline values: CDR1 MNHEY, CDR2 SMNVEV (reference sequence). The CDR3 length is 13 residues. The J segment lost 2 bases and the V segment lost 10 bases, leaving 5 bases of the junction unmatched. The CDR3 sequence is CATRQGGNQPQHF. The CDR3, as DNA: TGTGCCACTCGACAGGGAGGCAATCAGCCCCAGCATTTT.

The chain carries TRBV27 and TRBJ2-3; 7 nucleotides match TRBD1. J lost 3 bases, V lost 7 bases, and 4 bases had no gene match. Germline V gene sequence: CDR1 MNHEY, CDR2 SMNVEV (reference sequence). The CDR3 extends over 13 amino acids. This CDR3 is CASKRQGTDTQYF. The DNA of the CDR3 is TGTGCCAGCAAAAGACAGGGTACAGATACGCAGTATTTT.

This chain uses TRBV9 with TRBJ2-7; 7 bases align to TRBD1. Germline lookup yields CDR1 SGDLS and CDR2 YYNGEE. The ends lost 4 bases at V and 4 bases at J; junction bases unmatched: 8. The CDR3 runs 14 residues. The CDR3 DNA reads TGTGCCAGCAGCCCGACAGGGTCTCCATACGAGCAGTACTTC. Protein product: CASSPTGSPYEQYF.

The V call is TRBV28, the J call TRBJ2-5; 8 bases are a match to TRBD1. CDR3 length: 15 amino acids. CDR1 MDHEN and CDR2 SYDVKM come from the germline V gene. Unmatched junction bases numbered 7, after V lost 1 base and J lost 6 bases. The DNA of the CDR3 is TGTGCCAGCAGTTTATATTGGCAGGGGGCGAAGACCCAGTACTTC. Protein product: CASSLYWQGAKTQYF.

The rearrangement links TRBV6-5 to TRBJ1-6; unclear D gene. CDR3 size: 14 residues. Trimming cost V 0 bases and J 10 bases, with 10 bases left between them. Per germline, CDR1 MNHEY and CDR2 SVGAGI. CDR3 amino acids: CASSYSILYSPLHF. CDR3 DNA: TGTGCCAGCAGTTACTCGATTCTCTACTCACCCCTCCACTTT.

This chain connects TRBV30 to TRBJ2-2, with 7 bases matching TRBD2. After removal of 1 base from V and 7 bases from J, the junction contained 9 bases not matched to a gene. CDR1 is GTSNPN and CDR2 is SVGIG in the germline V gene (reference sequence). CDR3 size: 15 residues. The CDR3 loop reads CAWSGLAGPLGELFF. DNA of the CDR3: TGTGCCTGGAGTGGACTAGCCGGCCCCCTCGGGGAGCTGTTTTTT.

V is TRBV14 and J is TRBJ2-3; 7 positions agree with TRBD1. The CDR3 length is 16 residues. V shed 2 bases, J shed 5 bases, and the junction held 10 bases outside the gene matches. Germline V lookup: CDR1 SGHDN, CDR2 FVKESK. The CDR3 is CASSQNRGRALDTQYF. CDR3 nucleotide sequence: TGTGCCAGCAGCCAAAACAGGGGTAGAGCTCTAGATACGCAGTATTTT.

Only one count was recorded for this clone. The chain links TRBV5-1 to TRBJ2-3, with 12 bases matching TRBD2. With 5 bases clipped from V and 5 bases from J, the junction kept 12 bases outside the gene matches. Germline V gene lookup returns CDR1 SGHRS and CDR2 YFSETQ. This CDR3 is 17 amino acids long. CDR3 loop: CASSVDSSGGAIDTQYF. The CDR3, as DNA: TGCGCCAGCAGTGTCGATTCTAGCGGGGGGGCTATAGATACGCAGTATTTT.

V and J are TRBV4-1 and TRBJ1-2, with 7 bases that match TRBD1. The CDR3 sequence is 15 residues long. The V gene's germline CDR1 is MGHRA and CDR2 YSYEKL. The V gene end was trimmed by 1 base and the J gene end by 7 bases; junction bases not matched to a gene: 9. CDR3 sequence reads: CASSQATRTGGGYTF. The CDR3 coding sequence is TGCGCCAGCAGCCAAGCTACGCGGACAGGAGGTGGCTACACCTTC.

This clone was detected only a few times. J is TRBJ1-6 and V is TRBV6-6; D call uncertain. The CDR3 has 14 amino acids. Germline CDR1 MNHNY, CDR2 SVGAGI (reference sequence). Deletions cut 0 bases from V and 8 bases from J, with 8 bases between. CDR3 sequence (DNA): TGTGCCAGCAGTTACTCCCAGGTAGATTCACCCCTCCACTTT. Translated, it gives CASSYSQVDSPLHF.

This chain uses TRBV20-1 with TRBJ2-5, with D unresolved. This CDR3 is built from 9 residues. The germline CDR1 and CDR2 sequences are DFQATT and SNEGSKA (reference sequence). Trimming left V 4 bases short and J 5 bases short, with 2 bases between. CDR3: CSATETQYF. The CDR3 DNA sequence: TGCAGTGCTACGGAGACCCAGTACTTC.